The rows below give T cell receptor beta chains drawn from one sample of a study of blood T cell repertoires in COVID-19. Data came from immunoSEQ multiplex PCR; TCRdb stores just in-frame clones and leaves some out. The sample consists of some 200,000 clones, 85% to 90% of them appearing once. Sequenced material: PBMCs or T cells enriched from blood (not recorded which). Every receptor here comes from a woman under 30 in a cohort exposed to, infected with or recovered from COVID-19 (not recorded which). CDR3s include the opening cysteine and the closing phenylalanine or tryptophan. Fields, in order: clone size, J gene, D gene, V gene, CDR3 protein, CDR3 DNA. The D gene is left open where the match is weak. Expanded clones get a size class; other rows say once, few or many, or leave the size out.

>-|TRBJ1-5|TRBD1|TRBV27
CASRLQSRDRGNQPQHF
TGTGCCAGCAGACTCCAGTCCCGGGACAGGGGGAATCAGCCCCAGCATTTT
>-|TRBJ1-1|TRBD1|TRBV4-1
CASSQTGTAGNGVTEAFF
TGCGCCAGCAGCCAGACCGGGACAGCCGGGAACGGAGTCACTGAAGCTTTCTTT
>-|TRBJ2-7|-|TRBV11-2
CASSLEGGEGYEQYF
TGTGCCAGCAGCTTAGAAGGAGGTGAGGGATACGAGCAGTACTTC
>-|TRBJ2-3|-|TRBV11-3
CASSLELGADTQYF
TGTGCCAGCAGCTTAGAGCTGGGCGCAGATACGCAGTATTTT
>-|TRBJ2-5|-|TRBV14
CASSHLNLYQETQYF
TGTGCCAGCAGCCACCTTAACTTGTACCAAGAGACCCAGTACTTC
>-|TRBJ1-2|TRBD1|TRBV5-1
CASSLAGQGASDYGYTF
TGCGCCAGCAGCTTGGCAGGACAGGGGGCCTCTGACTATGGCTACACCTTC
>-|TRBJ1-5|-|TRBV19
CASSQQDSNQPQHF
TGTGCCAGTAGCCAACAGGATAGCAATCAGCCCCAGCATTTT
>once|TRBJ1-2|TRBD1|TRBV27
CASSLYQGGEHGYTF
TGTGCCAGCAGTTTATACCAAGGGGGCGAGCATGGCTACACCTTC
>once|TRBJ1-1|-|TRBV11-2
CASTPGTEAFF
TGTGCCAGCACCCCAGGCACTGAAGCTTTCTTT
>-|TRBJ2-3|-|TRBV28
CATLSGADTQYF
TGTGCCACCCTATCGGGGGCAGATACGCAGTATTTT
>-|TRBJ2-7|-|TRBV11-2
CASSLAINPGSYEQYF
TGTGCCAGCAGCTTAGCAATAAATCCCGGGTCCTACGAGCAGTACTTC
>-|TRBJ2-7|TRBD2|TRBV7-9
CASRASGYEQYF
TGTGCCAGCAGGGCTAGCGGGTACGAGCAGTACTTC
>-|TRBJ1-2|-|TRBV28
CASSIDRTTYGYTF
TGTGCCAGCAGTATAGACAGGACAACTTATGGCTACACCTTC
>-|TRBJ2-1|TRBD1|TRBV28
CASSRDRGEYNEQFF
TGTGCCAGCAGTCGAGACAGGGGGGAATACAATGAGCAGTTCTTC
>-|TRBJ1-1|-|TRBV27
CASSLSTNTEAFF
TGTGCCAGCAGTTTGAGCACGAACACTGAAGCTTTCTTT
>-|TRBJ1-1|TRBD1|TRBV18
CASSPTGQFAAEAFF
TGTGCCAGCTCACCGACGGGACAGTTTGCCGCTGAAGCTTTCTTT
>-|TRBJ2-7|-|TRBV10-3
CAISESSDSLYEQYF
TGTGCCATCAGTGAGAGTAGTGATAGCCTCTACGAGCAGTACTTC